This paragraph covers one TCR beta chain sequence. Its antigen remains unknown. The data belong to a study of shared clonotypes between healthy human individuals. Looking at the study overall: The people who gave samples were two women and a few men aged 18 to 49.

Evenly divided among several immunoSEQ plates was the genomic DNA of each subset. Using immunoSEQ multiplex PCR, the repertoire was profiled, and TCRdb retains in-frame clones only, with some absent. Among millions of clones listed, roughly 91% were seen once. General observations from the study: Clonotypes shared by all four donors outscored non-shared clonotypes in generation probability. Naive CD4 clonotypes were shared across a handful of donors at roughly 5%.

Positively selected for CCR7, the CD45RO-negative cells used as naive CD8 cells excluded terminally differentiated effector memory CD45RA+ cells. Trimming shortened V by 6 bases and J by 4 bases, and 21 bases separated the two germline ends. This CDR3 spans 16 amino acids. Germline V gene data show CDR1 as SNHLY and CDR2 as FYNNEI. The chain employs TRBV2 and TRBJ2-5; a possible D gene is TRBD2 (6 bases). The sequenced material came from naive CD8+ T cells from PBMCs. This clonotype was sampled from a man between 18 and 29 years old in good health. Some clones in this sample may be carry-over from other donors' samples. CDR3 nucleotide sequence: TGTGCCAGCAGGGACCTACTGGGGCGGGATGGAGAGACCCAGTACTTC. It encodes CASRDLLGRDGETQYF.